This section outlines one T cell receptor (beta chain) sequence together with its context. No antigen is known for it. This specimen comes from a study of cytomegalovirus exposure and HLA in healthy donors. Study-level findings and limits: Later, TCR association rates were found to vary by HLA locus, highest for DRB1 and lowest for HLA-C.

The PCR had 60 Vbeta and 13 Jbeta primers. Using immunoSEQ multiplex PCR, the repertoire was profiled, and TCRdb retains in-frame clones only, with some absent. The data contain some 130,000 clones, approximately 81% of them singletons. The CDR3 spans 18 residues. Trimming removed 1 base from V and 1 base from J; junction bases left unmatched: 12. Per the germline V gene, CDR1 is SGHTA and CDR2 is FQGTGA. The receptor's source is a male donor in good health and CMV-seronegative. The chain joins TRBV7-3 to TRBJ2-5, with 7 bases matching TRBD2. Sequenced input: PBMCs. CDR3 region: CASSLIPLAESFQETQYF. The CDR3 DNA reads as TGTGCCAGCAGCTTAATCCCGCTAGCGGAGAGTTTCCAAGAGACCCAGTACTTC.